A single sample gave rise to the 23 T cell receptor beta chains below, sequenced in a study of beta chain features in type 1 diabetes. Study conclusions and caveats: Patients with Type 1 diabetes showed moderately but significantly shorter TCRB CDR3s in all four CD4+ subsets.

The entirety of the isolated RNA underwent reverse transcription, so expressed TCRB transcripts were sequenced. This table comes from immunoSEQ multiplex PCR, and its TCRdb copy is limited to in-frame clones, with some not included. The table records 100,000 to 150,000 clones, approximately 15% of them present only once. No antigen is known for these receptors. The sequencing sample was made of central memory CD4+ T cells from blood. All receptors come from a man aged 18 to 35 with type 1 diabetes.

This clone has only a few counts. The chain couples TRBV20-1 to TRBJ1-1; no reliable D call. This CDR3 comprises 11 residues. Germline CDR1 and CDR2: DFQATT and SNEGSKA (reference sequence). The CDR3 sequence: CSRVGNTEAFF. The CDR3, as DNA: TGCAGCAGAGTCGGGAACACTGAAGCTTTCTTT.

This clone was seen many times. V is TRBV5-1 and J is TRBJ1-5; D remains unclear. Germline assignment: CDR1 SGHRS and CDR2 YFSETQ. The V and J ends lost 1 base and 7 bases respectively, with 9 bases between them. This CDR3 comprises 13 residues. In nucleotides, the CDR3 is TGCGCCAGCAGCTTGTTCGGCGGACAGCCCCAGCATTTT. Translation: CASSLFGGQPQHF.

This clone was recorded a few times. The chain's CDR3 is CSVDGGSGATDTQYF. As DNA, the CDR3 is TGCAGCGTTGATGGGGGGAGCGGGGCCACAGATACGCAGTATTTT. V usage is TRBV29-1 and J usage is TRBJ2-3, with 7 bases matching TRBD2. Trimming removed 3 bases from V and 2 bases from J; junction bases left unmatched: 8. This CDR3 has 15 amino acids. CDR1 and CDR2 from the germline V gene are SQVTM and ANQGSEA.

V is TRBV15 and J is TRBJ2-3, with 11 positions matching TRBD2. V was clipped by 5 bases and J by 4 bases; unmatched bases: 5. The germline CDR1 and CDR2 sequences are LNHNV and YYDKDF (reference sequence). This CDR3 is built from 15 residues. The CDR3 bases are TGTGCCACCAGCCATAGCGGGAGGGCCTCAGATACGCAGTATTTT. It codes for CATSHSGRASDTQYF.

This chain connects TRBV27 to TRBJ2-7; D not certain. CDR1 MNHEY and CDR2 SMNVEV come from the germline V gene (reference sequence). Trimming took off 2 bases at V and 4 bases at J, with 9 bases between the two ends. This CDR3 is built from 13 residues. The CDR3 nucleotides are TGTGCCAGCAGTTTACTGTTGGGTTACGAGCAGTACTTC. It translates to CASSLLLGYEQYF.

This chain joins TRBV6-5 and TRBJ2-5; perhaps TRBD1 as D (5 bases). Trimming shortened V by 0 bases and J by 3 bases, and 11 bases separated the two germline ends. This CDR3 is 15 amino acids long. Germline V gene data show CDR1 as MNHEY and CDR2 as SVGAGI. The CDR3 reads CASSYSVQGKETQYF. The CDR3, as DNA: TGTGCCAGCAGTTACTCGGTCCAGGGTAAAGAGACCCAGTACTTC.

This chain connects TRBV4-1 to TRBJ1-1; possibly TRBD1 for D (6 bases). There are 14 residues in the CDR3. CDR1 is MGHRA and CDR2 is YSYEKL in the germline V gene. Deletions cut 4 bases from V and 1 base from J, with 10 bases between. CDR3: CASSLEGGNTEAFF. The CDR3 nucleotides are TGCGCCAGCAGCCTAGAAGGGGGGAACACTGAAGCTTTCTTT.

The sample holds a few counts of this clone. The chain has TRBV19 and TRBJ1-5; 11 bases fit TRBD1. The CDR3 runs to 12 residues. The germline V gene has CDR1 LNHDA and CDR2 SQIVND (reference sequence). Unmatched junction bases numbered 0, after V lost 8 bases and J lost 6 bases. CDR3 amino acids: CASGTGGQPQHF. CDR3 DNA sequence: TGTGCCAGTGGGACAGGGGGTCAGCCCCAGCATTTT.

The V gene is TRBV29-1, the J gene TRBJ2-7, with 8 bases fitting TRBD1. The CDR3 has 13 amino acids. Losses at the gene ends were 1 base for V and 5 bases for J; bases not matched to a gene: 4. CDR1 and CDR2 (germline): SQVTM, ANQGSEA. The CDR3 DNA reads TGCAGCGTTGAAGGGCAGGGGGCGGACGAGCAGTACTTC. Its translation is CSVEGQGADEQYF.

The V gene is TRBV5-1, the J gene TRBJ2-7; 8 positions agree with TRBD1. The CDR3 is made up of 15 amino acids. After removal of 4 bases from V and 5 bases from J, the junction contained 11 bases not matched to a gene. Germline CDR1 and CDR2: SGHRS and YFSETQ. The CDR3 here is CASSQGQDPADEQYF. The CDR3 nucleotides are TGCGCCAGCAGCCAGGGACAGGACCCCGCGGACGAGCAGTACTTC.

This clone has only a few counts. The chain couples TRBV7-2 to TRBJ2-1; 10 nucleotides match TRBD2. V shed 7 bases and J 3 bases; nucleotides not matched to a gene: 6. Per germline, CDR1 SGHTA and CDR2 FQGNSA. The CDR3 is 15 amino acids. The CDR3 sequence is CASTQRGGRYNEQFF. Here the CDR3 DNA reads TGTGCCAGCACCCAGCGGGGGGGCCGCTACAATGAGCAGTTCTTC.

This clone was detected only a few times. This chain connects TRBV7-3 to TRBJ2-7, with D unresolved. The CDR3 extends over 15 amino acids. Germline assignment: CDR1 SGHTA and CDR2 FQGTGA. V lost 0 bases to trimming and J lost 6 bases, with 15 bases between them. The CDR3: CASSLTLARKSEQYF. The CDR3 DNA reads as TGTGCCAGCAGCTTAACGTTAGCTCGGAAGTCCGAGCAGTACTTC.

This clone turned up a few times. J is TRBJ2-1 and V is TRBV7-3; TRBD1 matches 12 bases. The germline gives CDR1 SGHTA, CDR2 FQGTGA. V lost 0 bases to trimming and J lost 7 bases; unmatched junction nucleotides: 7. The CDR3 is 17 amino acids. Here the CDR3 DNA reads TGTGCCAGCAGCTTAACGGCCCCGGGACAGGGGGCAAATGAGCAGTTCTTC. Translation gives CASSLTAPGQGANEQFF.

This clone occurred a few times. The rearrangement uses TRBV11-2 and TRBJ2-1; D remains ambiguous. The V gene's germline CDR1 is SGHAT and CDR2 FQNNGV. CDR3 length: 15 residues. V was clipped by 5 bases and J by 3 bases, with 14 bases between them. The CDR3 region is CASSARISYYNEQFF. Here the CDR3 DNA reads TGTGCCAGCAGCGCCCGTATATCTTACTACAATGAGCAGTTCTTC.

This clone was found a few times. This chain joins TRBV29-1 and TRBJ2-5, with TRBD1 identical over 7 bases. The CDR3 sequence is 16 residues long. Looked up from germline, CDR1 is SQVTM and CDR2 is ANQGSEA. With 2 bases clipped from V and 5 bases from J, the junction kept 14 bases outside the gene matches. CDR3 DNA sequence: TGCAGCGTTGAAACGGTGCCGGGACAGAGTGTGGAGACCCAGTACTTC. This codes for CSVETVPGQSVETQYF.

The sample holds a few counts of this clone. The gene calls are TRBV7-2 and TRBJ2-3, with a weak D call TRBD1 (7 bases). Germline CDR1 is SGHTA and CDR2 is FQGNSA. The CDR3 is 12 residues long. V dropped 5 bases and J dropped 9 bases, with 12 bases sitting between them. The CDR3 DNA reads TGTGCCAGCAGCCCAGGGGGGAGAACGCAGTATTTT. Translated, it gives CASSPGGRTQYF.

The DNA of the CDR3 is TGCGCCAGCAGCTTGGACCCCGGGACCCAGTACTTC. Residues: CASSLDPGTQYF. This sequence joins TRBV5-1 and TRBJ2-5; no firm D call. CDR1 and CDR2 (germline): SGHRS, YFSETQ. There are 12 residues in the CDR3. V gave up 0 bases and J gave up 7 bases, with 7 bases separating them.

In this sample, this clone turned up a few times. CDR3 in amino acids: CASSSSSGRATDTQYF. The CDR3 DNA follows: TGCGCCAGCAGCTCTTCTAGCGGGAGGGCCACAGATACGCAGTATTTT. The chain has TRBV5-1 and TRBJ2-3; 12 bases are a match to TRBD2. V shed 3 bases and J 2 bases; nucleotides not matched to a gene: 4. CDR1 and CDR2 (germline): SGHRS, YFSETQ. There are 16 residues in the CDR3.

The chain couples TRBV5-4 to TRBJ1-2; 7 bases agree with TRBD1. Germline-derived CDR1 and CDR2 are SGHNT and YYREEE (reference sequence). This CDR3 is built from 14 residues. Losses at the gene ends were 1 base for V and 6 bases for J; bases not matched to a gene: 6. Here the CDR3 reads CASSLIYRGHGYTF. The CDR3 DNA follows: TGTGCCAGCAGCTTGATCTACAGGGGCCATGGCTACACCTTC.

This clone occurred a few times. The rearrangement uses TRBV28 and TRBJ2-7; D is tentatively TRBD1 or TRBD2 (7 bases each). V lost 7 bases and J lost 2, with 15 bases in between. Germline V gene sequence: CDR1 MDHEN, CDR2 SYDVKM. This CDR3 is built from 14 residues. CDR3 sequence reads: CASNTGAGAYEQYF. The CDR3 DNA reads TGTGCCAGCAATACAGGGGCGGGGGCCTACGAGCAGTACTTC.

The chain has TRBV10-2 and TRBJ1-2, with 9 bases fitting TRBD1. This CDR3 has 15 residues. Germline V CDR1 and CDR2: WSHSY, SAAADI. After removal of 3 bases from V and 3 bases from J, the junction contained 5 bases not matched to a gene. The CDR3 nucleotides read TGCGCCAGCAGTGAAAAACAGGGGGCAGACTATGGCTACACCTTC. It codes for CASSEKQGADYGYTF.

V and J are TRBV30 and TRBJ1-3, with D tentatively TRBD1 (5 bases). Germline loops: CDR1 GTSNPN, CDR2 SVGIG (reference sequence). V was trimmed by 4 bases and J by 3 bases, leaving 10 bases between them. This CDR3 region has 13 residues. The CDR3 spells CAWTRGSGNTIYF. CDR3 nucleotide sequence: TGTGCCTGGACGCGGGGGAGTGGAAACACCATATATTTT.

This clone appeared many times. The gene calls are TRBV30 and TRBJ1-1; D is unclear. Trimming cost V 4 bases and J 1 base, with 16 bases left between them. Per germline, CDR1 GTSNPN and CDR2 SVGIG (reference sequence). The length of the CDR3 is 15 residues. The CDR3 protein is CAWTRLGVANTEAFF. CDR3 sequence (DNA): TGTGCCTGGACCAGGCTTGGGGTTGCGAACACTGAAGCTTTCTTT.